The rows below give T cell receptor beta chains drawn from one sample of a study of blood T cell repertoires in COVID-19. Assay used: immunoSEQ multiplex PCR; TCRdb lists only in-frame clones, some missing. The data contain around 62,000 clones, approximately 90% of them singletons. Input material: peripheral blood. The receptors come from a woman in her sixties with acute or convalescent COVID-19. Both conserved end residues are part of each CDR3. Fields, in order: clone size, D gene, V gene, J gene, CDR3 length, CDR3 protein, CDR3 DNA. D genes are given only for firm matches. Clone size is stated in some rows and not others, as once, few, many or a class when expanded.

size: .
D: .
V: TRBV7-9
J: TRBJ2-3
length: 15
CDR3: CASSPRTAAADTQYF
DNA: TGTGCCAGCAGCCCACGGACAGCCGCGGCGGATACGCAGTATTTT

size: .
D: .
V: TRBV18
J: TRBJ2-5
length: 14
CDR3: CASSEGATQETQYF
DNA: TGTGCCAGCTCGGAGGGAGCGACTCAAGAGACCCAGTACTTC

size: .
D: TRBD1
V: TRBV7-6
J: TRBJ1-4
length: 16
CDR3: CASSLGTGGAGEKLFF
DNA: TGTGCCAGCAGCTTAGGGACAGGGGGCGCCGGGGAAAAACTGTTTTTT

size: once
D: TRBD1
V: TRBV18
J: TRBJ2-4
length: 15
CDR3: CASSPPGQGENIQYF
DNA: TGTGCCAGCTCACCACCGGGACAGGGAGAAAACATTCAGTACTTC

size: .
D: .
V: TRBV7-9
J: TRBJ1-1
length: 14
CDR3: CASSVRDTNTEAFF
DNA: TGTGCCAGCAGCGTACGGGATACGAACACTGAAGCTTTCTTT

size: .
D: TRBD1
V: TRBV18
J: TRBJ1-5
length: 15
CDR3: CASSPQGASNQPQHF
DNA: TGTGCCAGCTCACCACAGGGGGCGAGCAATCAGCCCCAGCATTTT

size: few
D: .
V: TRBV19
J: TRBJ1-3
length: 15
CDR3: CASSLQLISGNTIYF
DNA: TGTGCCAGTAGCCTACAGCTTATCTCTGGAAACACCATATATTTT

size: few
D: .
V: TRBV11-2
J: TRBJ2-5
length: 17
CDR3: CASSYGTAGGLQETQYF
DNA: TGTGCCAGCAGCTACGGGACCGCCGGAGGGCTCCAAGAGACCCAGTACTTC

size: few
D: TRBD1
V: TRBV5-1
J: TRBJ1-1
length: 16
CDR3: CASSPAKAGGNTEAFF
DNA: TGCGCCAGCAGCCCTGCGAAGGCAGGGGGGAACACTGAAGCTTTCTTT

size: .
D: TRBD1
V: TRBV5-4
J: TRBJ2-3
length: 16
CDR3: CASSLPDRGRTDTQYF
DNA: TGTGCCAGCAGCTTACCGGACAGGGGGCGCACAGATACGCAGTATTTT

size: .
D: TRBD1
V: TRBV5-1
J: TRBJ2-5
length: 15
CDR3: CASSSAGTVKETQYF
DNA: TGCGCCAGCAGCTCAGCCGGGACAGTTAAAGAGACCCAGTACTTC

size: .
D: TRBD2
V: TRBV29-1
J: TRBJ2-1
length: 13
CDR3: CSVGLAEYNEQFF
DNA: TGCAGCGTGGGACTAGCGGAGTACAATGAGCAGTTCTTC

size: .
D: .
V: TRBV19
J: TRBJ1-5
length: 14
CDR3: CASSIGAGNQPQHF
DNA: TGTGCCAGTAGTATTGGGGCAGGCAATCAGCCCCAGCATTTT

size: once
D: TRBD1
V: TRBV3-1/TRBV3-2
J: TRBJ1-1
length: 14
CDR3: CASSHIQGAFEAFF
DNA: TGTGCCAGCAGCCATATACAGGGGGCTTTTGAAGCTTTCTTT

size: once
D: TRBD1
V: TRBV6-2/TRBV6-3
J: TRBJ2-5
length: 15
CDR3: CASSSDRGPRETQYF
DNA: TGTGCCAGCAGTTCCGACAGGGGGCCAAGGGAGACCCAGTACTTC

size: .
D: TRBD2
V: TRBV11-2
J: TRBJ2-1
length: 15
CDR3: CASSPNRQRGNEQFF
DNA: TGTGCCAGCAGCCCAAACCGTCAGCGGGGCAATGAGCAGTTCTTC

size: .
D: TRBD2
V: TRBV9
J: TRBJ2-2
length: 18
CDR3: CASSVARVSGTNTGELFF
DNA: TGTGCCAGCAGCGTAGCCCGCGTAAGCGGGACCAACACCGGGGAGCTGTTTTTT

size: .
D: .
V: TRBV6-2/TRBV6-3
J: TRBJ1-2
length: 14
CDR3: CASSTRGVTQGYTF
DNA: TGTGCCAGCAGTACACGGGGGGTCACACAGGGCTACACCTTC

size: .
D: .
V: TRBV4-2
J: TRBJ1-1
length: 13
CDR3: CASSGGMNTEAFF
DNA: TGTGCCAGCAGCGGAGGGATGAACACTGAAGCTTTCTTT